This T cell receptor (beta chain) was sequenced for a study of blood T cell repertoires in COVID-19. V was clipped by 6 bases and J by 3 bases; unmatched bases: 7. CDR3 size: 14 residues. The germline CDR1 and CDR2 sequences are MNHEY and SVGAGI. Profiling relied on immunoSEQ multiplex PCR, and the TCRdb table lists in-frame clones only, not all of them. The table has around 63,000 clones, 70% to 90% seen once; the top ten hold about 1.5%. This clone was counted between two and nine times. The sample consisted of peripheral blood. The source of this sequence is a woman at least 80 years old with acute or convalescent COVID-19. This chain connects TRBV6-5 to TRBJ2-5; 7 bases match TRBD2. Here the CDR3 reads CASRGRSGEETQYF. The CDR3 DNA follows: TGTGCCAGCAGGGGGAGGAGCGGGGAAGAGACCCAGTACTTC.